These T cell receptor beta chains were read from a single sample in a study of blood T cells in healthy people across ages. Each CDR3 protein is one row after TCRdb ran MiXCR on the 5' RACE reads. The sample has about 1.1 million distinct CDR3 sequences; 30% to 40% are singletons. The specimen sequenced was blood. The receptors derive from a man in his late teens or twenties in good health. The CDR3 runs from the conserved cysteine through the conserved F or W. The D gene is left open where the match is weak. The size entry is marked missing in some rows and otherwise reads once, few, many or a size class.

CDR3 protein: CASSLVGGQGNYGYTF
CDR3 DNA: TGTGCCAGCAGCTTGGTAGGTGGACAGGGGAACTATGGCTACACCTTC
CDR3 length: 16
D gene: TRBD1
clone size: -
J gene: TRBJ1-2
V gene: TRBV7-9

CDR3 protein: CASKENTEVFF
CDR3 DNA: TGCGCCAGTAAAGAGAACACTGAAGTTTTCTTT
CDR3 length: 11
D gene: -
clone size: -
J gene: TRBJ1-1
V gene: TRBV5-1

CDR3 protein: CASSSTGTGFYEQYF
CDR3 DNA: TGTGCCAGCAGCTCCACCGGGACAGGGTTCTACGAGCAGTACTTC
CDR3 length: 15
D gene: TRBD1
clone size: -
J gene: TRBJ2-7
V gene: TRBV7-9

CDR3 protein: CASSLYYPIKAKNIQYF
CDR3 DNA: TGTGCCAGCAGTTTATATTATCCGATCAAGGCCAAAAACATTCAGTACTTC
CDR3 length: 17
D gene: -
clone size: few
J gene: TRBJ2-4
V gene: TRBV28

CDR3 protein: CASSSGDSSTDTQYF
CDR3 DNA: TGTGCCAGCAGCTCTGGGGACAGTAGCACAGATACGCAGTATTTT
CDR3 length: 15
D gene: TRBD1
clone size: many
J gene: TRBJ2-3
V gene: TRBV7-2

CDR3 protein: CASSVAGTGYNEQYF
CDR3 DNA: TGTGCCAGCAGCGTAGCGGGGACAGGGTACAATGAGCAGTACTTC
CDR3 length: 15
D gene: TRBD1
clone size: few
J gene: TRBJ2-5
V gene: TRBV9

CDR3 protein: CASSVQGFDQPQHF
CDR3 DNA: TGTGCCAGCAGCGTACAGGGTTTCGATCAGCCCCAGCATTTT
CDR3 length: 14
D gene: -
clone size: few
J gene: TRBJ1-5
V gene: TRBV7-9

CDR3 protein: CSARGRGPTDTQYF
CDR3 DNA: TGCAGTGCTAGAGGGCGGGGTCCCACAGATACGCAGTATTTT
CDR3 length: 14
D gene: -
clone size: -
J gene: TRBJ2-3
V gene: TRBV20-1

CDR3 protein: CASRLMNTEAFF
CDR3 DNA: TGTGCCAGCAGATTAATGAACACTGAAGCTTTCTTT
CDR3 length: 12
D gene: -
clone size: many
J gene: TRBJ1-1
V gene: TRBV12-3/TRBV12-4

CDR3 protein: CASSHLQGARDGYTF
CDR3 DNA: TGTGCCAGCAGTCACTTACAGGGGGCGCGGGATGGCTACACCTTC
CDR3 length: 15
D gene: TRBD1
clone size: -
J gene: TRBJ1-2
V gene: TRBV27

CDR3 protein: CASSQETGQTDTQYF
CDR3 DNA: TGTGCCAGCAGCCAAGAAACAGGACAGACAGATACGCAGTATTTT
CDR3 length: 15
D gene: -
clone size: many
J gene: TRBJ2-3
V gene: TRBV3-1

CDR3 protein: CASSLGGDRGRSPLHF
CDR3 DNA: TGTGCCAGCAGTTTGGGAGGGGACAGGGGACGGTCACCCCTCCACTTT
CDR3 length: 16
D gene: TRBD1
clone size: -
J gene: TRBJ1-6
V gene: TRBV12-3/TRBV12-4

CDR3 protein: CASSLGTGGTNTEAFF
CDR3 DNA: TGTGCCAGCAGCTTAGGAACAGGGGGAACGAACACTGAAGCTTTCTTT
CDR3 length: 16
D gene: TRBD1
clone size: few
J gene: TRBJ1-1
V gene: TRBV11-2

CDR3 protein: CAIGGTGGNTIYF
CDR3 DNA: TGTGCCATCGGAGGGACAGGGGGAAACACCATATATTTT
CDR3 length: 13
D gene: TRBD1
clone size: -
J gene: TRBJ1-3
V gene: TRBV10-3

CDR3 protein: CASSFLLAHEQFF
CDR3 DNA: TGTGCCAGCAGTTTTCTACTAGCGCATGAGCAGTTCTTC
CDR3 length: 13
D gene: TRBD2
clone size: many
J gene: TRBJ2-1
V gene: TRBV12-3/TRBV12-4

CDR3 protein: CASSDGATHTGELFF
CDR3 DNA: TGTGCCAGCAGCGATGGGGCAACCCACACCGGGGAGCTGTTTTTT
CDR3 length: 15
D gene: -
clone size: -
J gene: TRBJ2-2
V gene: TRBV9

CDR3 protein: CASKQGIADTQYF
CDR3 DNA: TGTGCCAGCAAACAGGGGATTGCAGATACGCAGTATTTT
CDR3 length: 13
D gene: TRBD1
clone size: few
J gene: TRBJ2-3
V gene: TRBV6-5

CDR3 protein: CSAKGRYIGAEETQYF
CDR3 DNA: TGCAGTGCTAAGGGACGCTACATAGGAGCGGAAGAGACCCAGTATTTT
CDR3 length: 16
D gene: -
clone size: -
J gene: TRBJ2-3
V gene: TRBV20-1

CDR3 protein: CASSAGLADYNEQYF
CDR3 DNA: TGTGCCAGCAGCGCGGGACTAGCTGATTACAATGAGCAGTACTTC
CDR3 length: 15
D gene: TRBD2
clone size: -
J gene: TRBJ2-7
V gene: TRBV6-4

CDR3 protein: CASSYGLAGDTQYF
CDR3 DNA: TGTGCCAGCAGTTATGGACTAGCGGGGGATACGCAGTATTTT
CDR3 length: 14
D gene: TRBD2
clone size: few
J gene: TRBJ2-3
V gene: TRBV6-5

CDR3 protein: CASRAPGTGTYGYTF
CDR3 DNA: TGTGCCAGCAGAGCTCCCGGGACAGGGACATATGGCTACACCTTC
CDR3 length: 15
D gene: TRBD1
clone size: -
J gene: TRBJ1-2
V gene: TRBV2

CDR3 protein: CASSVLAGGRDTQYF
CDR3 DNA: TGCGCCAGCAGCGTACTAGCGGGGGGGCGGGATACGCAGTATTTT
CDR3 length: 15
D gene: TRBD2
clone size: few
J gene: TRBJ2-3
V gene: TRBV4-1

CDR3 protein: CSARDKGGRLANSPLHF
CDR3 DNA: TGCAGTGCTAGAGATAAGGGGGGGCGATTGGCCAATTCACCCCTCCACTTT
CDR3 length: 17
D gene: -
clone size: -
J gene: TRBJ1-6
V gene: TRBV20-1

CDR3 protein: CSARIAGSNTGELFF
CDR3 DNA: TGCAGTGCGAGAATAGCGGGGTCGAACACCGGGGAGCTGTTTTTT
CDR3 length: 15
D gene: TRBD2
clone size: -
J gene: TRBJ2-2
V gene: TRBV20-1